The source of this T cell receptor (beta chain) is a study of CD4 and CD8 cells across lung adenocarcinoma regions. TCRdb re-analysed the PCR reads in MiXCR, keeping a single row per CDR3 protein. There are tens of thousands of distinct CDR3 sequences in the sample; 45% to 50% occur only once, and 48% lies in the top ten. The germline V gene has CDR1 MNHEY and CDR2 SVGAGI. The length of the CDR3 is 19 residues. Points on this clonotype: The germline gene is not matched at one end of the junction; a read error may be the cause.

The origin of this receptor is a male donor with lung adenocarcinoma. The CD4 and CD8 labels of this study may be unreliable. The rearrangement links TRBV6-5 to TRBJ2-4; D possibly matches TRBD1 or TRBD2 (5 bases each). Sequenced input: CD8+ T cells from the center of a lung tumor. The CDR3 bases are TGTGCCAGCAGTTATACCAGAGCGACGGGGCTGTGGGCCACAAACACTCAGTACTTC. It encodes CASSYTRATGLWATNTQYF.